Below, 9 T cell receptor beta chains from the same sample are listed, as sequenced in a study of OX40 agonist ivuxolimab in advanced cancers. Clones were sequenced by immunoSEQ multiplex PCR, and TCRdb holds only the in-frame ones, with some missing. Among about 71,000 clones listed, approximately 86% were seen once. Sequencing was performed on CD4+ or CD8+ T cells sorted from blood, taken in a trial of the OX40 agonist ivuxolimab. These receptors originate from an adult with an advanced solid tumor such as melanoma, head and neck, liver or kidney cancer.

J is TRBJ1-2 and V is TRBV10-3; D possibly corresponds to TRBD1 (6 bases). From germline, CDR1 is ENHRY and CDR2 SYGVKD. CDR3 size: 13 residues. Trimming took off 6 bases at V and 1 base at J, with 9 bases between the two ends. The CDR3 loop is CAIRQQGNYGYTF. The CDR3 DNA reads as TGTGCCATCAGACAACAGGGTAACTATGGCTACACCTTC.

The DNA for the CDR3 is TGTGCCAGCAATCCCCGGGACAGGGGGACAGATACGCAGTATTTT. Its protein is CASNPRDRGTDTQYF. V is TRBV19 and J is TRBJ2-3; 11 bases map to TRBD1. The CDR3 loop spans 15 amino acids. J was trimmed by 3 bases and V by 9 bases; bases with no gene match: 8. Germline V CDR1 and CDR2: LNHDA, SQIVND (reference sequence).

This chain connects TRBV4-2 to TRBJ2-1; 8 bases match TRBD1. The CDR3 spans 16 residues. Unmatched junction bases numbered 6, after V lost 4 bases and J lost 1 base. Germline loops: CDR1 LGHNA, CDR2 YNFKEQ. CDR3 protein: CASSPPGQGSYNEQFF. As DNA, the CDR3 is TGTGCCAGCAGCCCCCCAGGACAGGGATCCTACAATGAGCAGTTCTTC.

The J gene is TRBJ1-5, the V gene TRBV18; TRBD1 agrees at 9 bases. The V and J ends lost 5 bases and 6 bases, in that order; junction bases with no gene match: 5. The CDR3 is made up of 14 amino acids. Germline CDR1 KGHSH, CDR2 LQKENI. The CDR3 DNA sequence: TGTGCCAGCTCATCAGGACAGGGGCCTCAGCCCCAGCATTTT. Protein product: CASSSGQGPQPQHF. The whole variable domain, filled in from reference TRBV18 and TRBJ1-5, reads NAGVMQNPRHLVRRRGQEARLRCSPMKGHSHVYWYRQLPEEGLKFMVYLQKENIIDESGMPKERFSAEFPKEGPSILRIQQVVRGDSAAYFCASSSGQGPQPQHFGDGTRLSIL.

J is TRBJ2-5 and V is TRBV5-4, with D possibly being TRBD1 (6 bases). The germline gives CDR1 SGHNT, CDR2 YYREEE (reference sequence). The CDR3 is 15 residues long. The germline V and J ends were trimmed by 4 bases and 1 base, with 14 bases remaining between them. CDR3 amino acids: CASSNGMTGQETQYF. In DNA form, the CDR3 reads TGTGCCAGCAGCAATGGGATGACAGGCCAAGAGACCCAGTACTTC.

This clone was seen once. DNA for the CDR3: TGTGCCAGCAGTTACGAGGGGACTAGTGGTAATGAGCAGTTCTTC. Its translation is CASSYEGTSGNEQFF. The chain combines TRBV6-6 with TRBJ2-1; TRBD2 agrees at 8 bases. With 2 bases clipped from V and 7 bases from J, the junction kept 7 bases outside the gene matches. This CDR3 is 15 amino acids long. Germline V gene sequence: CDR1 MNHNY, CDR2 SVGAGI (reference sequence).

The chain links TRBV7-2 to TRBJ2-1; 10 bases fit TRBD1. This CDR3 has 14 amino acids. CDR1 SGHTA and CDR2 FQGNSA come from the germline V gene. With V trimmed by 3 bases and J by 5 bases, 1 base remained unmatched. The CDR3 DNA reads TGTGCCAGCAGCTTGACAGGGGGCAACAATGAGCAGTTCTTC. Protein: CASSLTGGNNEQFF. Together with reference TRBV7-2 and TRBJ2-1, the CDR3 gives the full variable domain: GAGVSQSPSNKVTEKGKDVELRCDPISGHTALYWYRQSLGQGLEFLIYFQGNSAPDKSGLPSDRFSAERTGGSVSTLTIQRTQQEDSAVYLCASSLTGGNNEQFFGPGTRLTVL.

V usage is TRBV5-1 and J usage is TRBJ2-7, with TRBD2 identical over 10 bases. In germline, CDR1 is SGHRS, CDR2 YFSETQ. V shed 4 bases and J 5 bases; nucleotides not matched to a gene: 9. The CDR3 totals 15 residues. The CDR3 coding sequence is TGCGCCAGCAGCCCATCTAGCGGGAGCGCCCACGAGCAGTACTTC. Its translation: CASSPSSGSAHEQYF.

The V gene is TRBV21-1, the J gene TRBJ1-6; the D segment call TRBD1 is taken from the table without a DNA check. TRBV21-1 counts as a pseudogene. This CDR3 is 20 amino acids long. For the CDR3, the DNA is TGTGCCAGCAGCAAAGGGCGGGGACAGCACCTGCCGAACTATAATTCACCCCTCCACTTT. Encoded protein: CASSKGRGQHLPNYNSPLHF.